Detailed here is one TCR beta chain. Germline assignment: CDR1 SEHNR and CDR2 FQNEAQ (reference sequence). With 3 bases removed from V and 2 bases from J, the gap between germline ends came to 10 bases. The CDR3 runs to 15 residues. The data are from a study of blood T cell repertoires in COVID-19. At the level of the study: Collection of acute and convalescent COVID-19 samples took place in the United States, Italy and Spain.

Sequenced by immunoSEQ multiplex PCR; TCRdb stores in-frame clones only, minus some. The table records 55,000 to 75,000 clones, 83% of them present only once. The source of this sequence is a human donor in a cohort sampled during active COVID-19. The J gene is TRBJ2-2, the V gene TRBV7-9; D is perhaps TRBD1 (5 bases). The sample comprised peripheral blood. CDR3 nucleotide sequence: TGTGCCAGCAGCTTTTTGGGGCCCAACACCGGGGAGCTGTTTTTT. The encoded protein is CASSFLGPNTGELFF.